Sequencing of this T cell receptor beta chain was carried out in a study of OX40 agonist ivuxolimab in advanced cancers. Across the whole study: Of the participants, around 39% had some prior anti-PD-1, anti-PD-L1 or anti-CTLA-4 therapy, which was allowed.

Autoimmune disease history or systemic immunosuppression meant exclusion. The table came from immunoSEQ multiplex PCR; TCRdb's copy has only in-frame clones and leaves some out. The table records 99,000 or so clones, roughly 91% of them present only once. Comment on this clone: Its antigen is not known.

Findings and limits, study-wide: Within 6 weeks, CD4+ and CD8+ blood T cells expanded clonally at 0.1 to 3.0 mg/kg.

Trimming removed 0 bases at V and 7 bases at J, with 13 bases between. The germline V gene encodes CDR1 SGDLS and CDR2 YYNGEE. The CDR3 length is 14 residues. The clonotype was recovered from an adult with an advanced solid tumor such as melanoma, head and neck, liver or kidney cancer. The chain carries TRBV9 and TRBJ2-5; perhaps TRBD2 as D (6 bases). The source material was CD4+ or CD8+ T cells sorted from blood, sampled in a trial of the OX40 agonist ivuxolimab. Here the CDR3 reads CASSVDGQGGTQYF. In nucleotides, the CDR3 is TGTGCCAGCAGCGTAGATGGCCAGGGAGGGACCCAGTACTTC. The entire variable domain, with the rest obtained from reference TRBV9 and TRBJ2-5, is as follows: DSGVTQTPKHLITATGQRVTLRCSPRSGDLSVYWYQQSLDQGLQFLIQYYNGEERAKGNILERFSAQQFPDLHSELNLSSLELGDSALYFCASSVDGQGGTQYFGPGTRLLVL.